This T cell receptor beta chain was identified during a study of OX40 agonist ivuxolimab in advanced cancers. As for the study in general: Patients took ivuxolimab, an agonistic anti-OX40 (CD134) antibody. The group had a mean age of 60 years, ranged from about 20 to 90, and was 82.7% male. General study points: Nonresponders included some who also had low normalized T-cell clonal expansion. On average, CD8+ T cells showed a greater number of expanded clones than CD4+.

Note on this clone: The antigen is unknown.

Here immunoSEQ multiplex PCR was the method, and the copy in TCRdb shows in-frame clones only, minus some. The top ten hold approximately 9.7% of the sample, which has 40,000 or so clones, 92% seen once. The source of this sequence is an adult with an advanced solid tumor such as melanoma, head and neck, liver or kidney cancer. The sequencing here drew on CD4+ or CD8+ T cells sorted from blood, taken in a trial of the OX40 agonist ivuxolimab.

The CDR3 loop is CASSPTGGNTEAFF. CDR3 nucleotide sequence: TGCGCCAGCAGCCCTACAGGGGGGAACACTGAAGCTTTCTTT. The chain links TRBV5-1 to TRBJ1-1, with TRBD1 matching 8 bases. J was trimmed by 1 base and V by 4 bases; bases with no gene match: 3. Germline CDR1 is SGHRS and CDR2 is YFSETQ. This CDR3 is 14 amino acids long.